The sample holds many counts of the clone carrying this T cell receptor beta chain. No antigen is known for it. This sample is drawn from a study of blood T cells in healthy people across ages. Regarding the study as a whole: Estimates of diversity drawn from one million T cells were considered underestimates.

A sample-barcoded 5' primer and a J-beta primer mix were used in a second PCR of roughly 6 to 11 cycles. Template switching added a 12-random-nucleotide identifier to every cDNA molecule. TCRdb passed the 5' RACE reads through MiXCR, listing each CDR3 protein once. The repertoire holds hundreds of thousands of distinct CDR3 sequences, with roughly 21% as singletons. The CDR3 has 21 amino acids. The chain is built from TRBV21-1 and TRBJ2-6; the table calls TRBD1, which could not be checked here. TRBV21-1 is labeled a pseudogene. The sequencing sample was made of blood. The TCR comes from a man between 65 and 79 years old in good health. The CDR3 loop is CASSTTPHWGGPLSGANVLTF. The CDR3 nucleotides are TGTGCCAGCAGCACGACACCCCACTGGGGGGGCCCACTCTCTGGGGCCAACGTCCTGACTTTC.